This TCR beta chain was documented in a study of shared clonotypes between healthy human individuals. Study-level points and caveats: Generally, estimated richness proved larger in naive subsets than it did in memory subsets.

Comment on this clone: Its matching antigen is unknown.

Germline loops: CDR1 SGHAT, CDR2 FQNNGV. This CDR3 spans 13 amino acids. Trimming shortened V by 5 bases and J by 4 bases, and 8 bases separated the two germline ends. Per sorted-subset replicate PCR, input was roughly 200 ng DNA, representing 30,000 to 35,000 T cell genomes. Clones were read by immunoSEQ multiplex PCR, and TCRdb kept only the in-frame ones, dropping some. The sample shows about 1.5 million clones, around 98% of them seen only once. This clonotype originated in a man between 25 and 39 years old in good health. The sequencing sample was made of naive CD4+ T cells sorted from blood. This sample's subset: CD45RA+ positively selected. The rearrangement links TRBV11-2 to TRBJ1-4, with no clear D. CDR3: CASSPSDNEKLFF. The CDR3 region has the DNA TGTGCCAGCAGCCCAAGCGATAATGAAAAACTGTTTTTT.